This T cell receptor beta chain was identified during a study of beta chain features in type 1 diabetes. Study-level findings and limits: Patients' naive, central memory and Treg TCRB repertoires seemed closer to one another than those of healthy donors. TCRB CDR3s from Type 1 diabetes patients were moderately but significantly shorter in all four CD4+ subsets. Sequencing from cDNA could over-represent high-TCR-expressing cells.

With respect to this clone: Antigen unknown.

It was via CD45RO/CCR7/CD25/CD127/CD95/CD27 that CD4+ naive, central memory, regulatory and stem cell-like memory cells were sorted. cDNA synthesis used the whole RNA isolate, giving expressed TCRB sequences. For naive, central memory and regulatory T cell samples, reads averaged around 3.8 million. The protocol was immunoSEQ multiplex PCR, while the TCRdb copy is restricted to in-frame clones and leaves out a portion. The sample carries around 150,000 clones, roughly 60% recorded once. This sequence was found in a man aged 30 to 39 with type 1 diabetes. The sequenced sample consisted of naive CD4+ T cells from blood.

The CDR3 sequence is CSVTDYQETQYF. The CDR3 nucleotides are TGCAGCGTAACGGACTACCAAGAGACCCAGTACTTC. The chain recombines TRBV29-1 with TRBJ2-5, with a possible D match to TRBD2 (5 bases). Germline CDR1 is SQVTM and CDR2 is ANQGSEA. V was cut by 6 bases and J by 0 bases, with 8 bases left in between. The CDR3 sequence is 12 residues long. The full variable domain, its missing parts supplied by reference TRBV29-1 and TRBJ2-5, is SAVISQKPSRDICQRGTSLTIQCQVDSQVTMMFWYRQQPGQSLTLIATANQGSEATYESGFVIDKFPISRPNLTFSTLTVSNMSPEDSSIYLCSVTDYQETQYFGPGTRLLVL.